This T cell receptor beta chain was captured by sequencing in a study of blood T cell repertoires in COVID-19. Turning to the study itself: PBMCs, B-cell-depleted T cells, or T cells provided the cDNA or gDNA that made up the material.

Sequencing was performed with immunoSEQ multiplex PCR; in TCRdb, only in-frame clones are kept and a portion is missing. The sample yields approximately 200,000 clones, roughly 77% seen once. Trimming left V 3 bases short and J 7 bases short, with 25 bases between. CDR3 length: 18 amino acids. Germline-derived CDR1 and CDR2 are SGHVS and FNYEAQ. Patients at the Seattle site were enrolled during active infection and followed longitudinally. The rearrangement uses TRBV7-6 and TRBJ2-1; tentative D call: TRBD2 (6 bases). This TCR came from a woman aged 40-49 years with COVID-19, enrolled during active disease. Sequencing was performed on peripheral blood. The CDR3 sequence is CASSFRSLSGEWKNEQFF. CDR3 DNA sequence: TGTGCCAGCAGCTTTCGGTCCCTGTCGGGAGAATGGAAGAATGAGCAGTTCTTC.